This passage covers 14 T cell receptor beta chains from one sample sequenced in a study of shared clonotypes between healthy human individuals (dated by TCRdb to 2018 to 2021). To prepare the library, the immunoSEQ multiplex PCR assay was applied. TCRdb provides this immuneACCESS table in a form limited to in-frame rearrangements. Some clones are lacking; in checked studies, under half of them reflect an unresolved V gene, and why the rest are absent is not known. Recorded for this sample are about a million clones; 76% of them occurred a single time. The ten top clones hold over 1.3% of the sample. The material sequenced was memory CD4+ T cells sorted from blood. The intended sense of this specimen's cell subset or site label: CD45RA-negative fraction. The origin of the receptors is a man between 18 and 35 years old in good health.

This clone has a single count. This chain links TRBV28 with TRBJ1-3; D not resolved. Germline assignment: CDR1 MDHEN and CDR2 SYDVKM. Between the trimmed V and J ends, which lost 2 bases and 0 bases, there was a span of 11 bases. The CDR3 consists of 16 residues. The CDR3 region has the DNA TGTGCCAGCAGTTTAGCGCGACTGTTCTCTGGAAACACCATATATTTT. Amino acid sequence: CASSLARLFSGNTIYF.

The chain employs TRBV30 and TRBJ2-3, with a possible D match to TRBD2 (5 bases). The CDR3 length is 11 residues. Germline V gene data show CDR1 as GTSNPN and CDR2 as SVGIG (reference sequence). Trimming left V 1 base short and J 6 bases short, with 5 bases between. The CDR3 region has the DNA TGTGCCTGGAGTGCGGGGGATACGCAGTATTTT. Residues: CAWSAGDTQYF.

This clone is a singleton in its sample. The CDR3: CASSQDPITDTQYF. The CDR3 bases are TGCGCCAGCAGCCAAGATCCAATCACAGATACGCAGTATTTT. The rearrangement uses TRBV4-1 and TRBJ2-3; D is unclear. Germline lookup yields CDR1 MGHRA and CDR2 YSYEKL. The CDR3 loop spans 14 amino acids. V was trimmed by 0 bases and J by 2 bases, leaving 6 bases between them.

The CDR3 loop is CASSLRQSYEQYF. CDR3 bases: TGTGCCAGCAGCCTACGACAGTCCTACGAGCAGTACTTC. This chain links TRBV27 with TRBJ2-7; D possibly corresponds to TRBD1 (5 bases). Trimming stripped 6 bases from V and 1 base from J, with 10 bases between. The germline gives CDR1 MNHEY, CDR2 SMNVEV (reference sequence). CDR3 length equals 13 residues.

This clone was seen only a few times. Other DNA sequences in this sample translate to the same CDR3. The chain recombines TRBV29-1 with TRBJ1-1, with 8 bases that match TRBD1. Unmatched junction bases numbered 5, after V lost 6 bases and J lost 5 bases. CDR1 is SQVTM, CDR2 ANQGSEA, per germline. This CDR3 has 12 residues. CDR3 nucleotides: TGCAGCGTGCGTACAGGGGGGACTGAAGCTTTCTTT. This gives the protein CSVRTGGTEAFF.

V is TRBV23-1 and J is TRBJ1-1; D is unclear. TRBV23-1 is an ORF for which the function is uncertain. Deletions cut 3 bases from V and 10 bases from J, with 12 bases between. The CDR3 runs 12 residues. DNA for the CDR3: TGCGCCAGCAGTCATCCCTCACGGGGAGCTTTCTTT. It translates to CASSHPSRGAFF.

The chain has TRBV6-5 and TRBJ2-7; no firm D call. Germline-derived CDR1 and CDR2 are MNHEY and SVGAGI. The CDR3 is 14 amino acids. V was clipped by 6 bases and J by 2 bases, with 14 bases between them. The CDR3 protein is CASRDGGSTYEQYF. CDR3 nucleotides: TGTGCCAGCAGGGACGGTGGGTCAACCTACGAGCAGTACTTC.

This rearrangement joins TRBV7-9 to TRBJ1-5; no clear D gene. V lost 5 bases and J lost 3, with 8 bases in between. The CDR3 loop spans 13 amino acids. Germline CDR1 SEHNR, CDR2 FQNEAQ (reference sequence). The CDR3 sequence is CASSTNSNQPQHF. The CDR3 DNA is TGTGCCAGCAGCACGAACTCCAATCAGCCCCAGCATTTT.

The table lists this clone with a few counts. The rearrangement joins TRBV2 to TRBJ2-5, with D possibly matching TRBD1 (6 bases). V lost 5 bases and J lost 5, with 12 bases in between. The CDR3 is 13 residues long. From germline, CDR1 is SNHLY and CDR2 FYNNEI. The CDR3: CASSPQGSETQYF. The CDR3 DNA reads TGTGCCAGCAGTCCACAGGGTTCGGAGACCCAGTACTTC.

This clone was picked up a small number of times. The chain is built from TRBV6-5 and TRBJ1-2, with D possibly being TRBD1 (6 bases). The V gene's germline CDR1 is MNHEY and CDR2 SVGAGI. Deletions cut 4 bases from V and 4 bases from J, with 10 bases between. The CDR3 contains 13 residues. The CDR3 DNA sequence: TGTGCCAGCAGTTCAACAGGGCGCTATGGCTACACCTTC. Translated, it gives CASSSTGRYGYTF.

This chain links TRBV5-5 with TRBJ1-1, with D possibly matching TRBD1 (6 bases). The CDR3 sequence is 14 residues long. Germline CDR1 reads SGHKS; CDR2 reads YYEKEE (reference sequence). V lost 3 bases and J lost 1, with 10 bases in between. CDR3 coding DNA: TGTGCCAGCAGCTCCGTAGGGGGGAACACTGAAGCTTTCTTT. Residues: CASSSVGGNTEAFF.

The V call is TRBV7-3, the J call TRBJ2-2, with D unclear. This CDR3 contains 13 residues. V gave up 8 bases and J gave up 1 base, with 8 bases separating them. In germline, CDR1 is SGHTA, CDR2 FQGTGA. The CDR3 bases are TGTGCCAGCGGGCAGTGGAACACCGGGGAGCTGTTTTTT. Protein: CASGQWNTGELFF.

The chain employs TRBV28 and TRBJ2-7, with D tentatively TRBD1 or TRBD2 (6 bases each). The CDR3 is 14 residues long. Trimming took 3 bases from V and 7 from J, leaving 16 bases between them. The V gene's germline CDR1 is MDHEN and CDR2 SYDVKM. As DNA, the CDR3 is TGTGCCAGCAGTTTTCCTAACGGGGGCGAAGAGCAGTACTTC. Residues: CASSFPNGGEEQYF.

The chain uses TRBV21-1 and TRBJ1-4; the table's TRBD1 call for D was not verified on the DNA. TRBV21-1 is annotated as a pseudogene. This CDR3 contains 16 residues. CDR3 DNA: TGTGCCAGTGGGGACAGGACCGGGGCAACTAATGAAAAACTGTTTTTT. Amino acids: CASGDRTGATNEKLFF.